Described below is a single T cell receptor beta chain sequence and its context. Its target is unknown. The data originate from a study of T cell responses to AZD1222 COVID-19 vaccine. Study conclusions and caveats: Reportedly, close to half of spike-specific TCRs are directed against unmutated variant regions.

Whether given at about 4 or about 12 weeks, second doses were pooled. The method was immunoSEQ multiplex PCR; TCRdb's version includes in-frame clones alone and lacks a portion of them. The sample contains just over 150,000 clones, 80% to 90% of which appear only once. The CDR3 runs to 16 residues. The V gene lost 1 base and the J gene lost 4 bases, with 14 bases spanning the gap. In germline, CDR1 is SGHTA, CDR2 FQGNSA. The chain employs TRBV7-2 and TRBJ1-3; D remains ambiguous. The specimen comprised peripheral blood, sampled 28 days after the second AZD1222 dose. The TCR was taken from an adult who received the AZD1222 COVID-19 vaccine. The CDR3 sequence: CASSLVQPQSGNTIYF. CDR3 nucleotide sequence: TGTGCCAGCAGCTTAGTACAGCCACAATCGGGAAACACCATATATTTT.